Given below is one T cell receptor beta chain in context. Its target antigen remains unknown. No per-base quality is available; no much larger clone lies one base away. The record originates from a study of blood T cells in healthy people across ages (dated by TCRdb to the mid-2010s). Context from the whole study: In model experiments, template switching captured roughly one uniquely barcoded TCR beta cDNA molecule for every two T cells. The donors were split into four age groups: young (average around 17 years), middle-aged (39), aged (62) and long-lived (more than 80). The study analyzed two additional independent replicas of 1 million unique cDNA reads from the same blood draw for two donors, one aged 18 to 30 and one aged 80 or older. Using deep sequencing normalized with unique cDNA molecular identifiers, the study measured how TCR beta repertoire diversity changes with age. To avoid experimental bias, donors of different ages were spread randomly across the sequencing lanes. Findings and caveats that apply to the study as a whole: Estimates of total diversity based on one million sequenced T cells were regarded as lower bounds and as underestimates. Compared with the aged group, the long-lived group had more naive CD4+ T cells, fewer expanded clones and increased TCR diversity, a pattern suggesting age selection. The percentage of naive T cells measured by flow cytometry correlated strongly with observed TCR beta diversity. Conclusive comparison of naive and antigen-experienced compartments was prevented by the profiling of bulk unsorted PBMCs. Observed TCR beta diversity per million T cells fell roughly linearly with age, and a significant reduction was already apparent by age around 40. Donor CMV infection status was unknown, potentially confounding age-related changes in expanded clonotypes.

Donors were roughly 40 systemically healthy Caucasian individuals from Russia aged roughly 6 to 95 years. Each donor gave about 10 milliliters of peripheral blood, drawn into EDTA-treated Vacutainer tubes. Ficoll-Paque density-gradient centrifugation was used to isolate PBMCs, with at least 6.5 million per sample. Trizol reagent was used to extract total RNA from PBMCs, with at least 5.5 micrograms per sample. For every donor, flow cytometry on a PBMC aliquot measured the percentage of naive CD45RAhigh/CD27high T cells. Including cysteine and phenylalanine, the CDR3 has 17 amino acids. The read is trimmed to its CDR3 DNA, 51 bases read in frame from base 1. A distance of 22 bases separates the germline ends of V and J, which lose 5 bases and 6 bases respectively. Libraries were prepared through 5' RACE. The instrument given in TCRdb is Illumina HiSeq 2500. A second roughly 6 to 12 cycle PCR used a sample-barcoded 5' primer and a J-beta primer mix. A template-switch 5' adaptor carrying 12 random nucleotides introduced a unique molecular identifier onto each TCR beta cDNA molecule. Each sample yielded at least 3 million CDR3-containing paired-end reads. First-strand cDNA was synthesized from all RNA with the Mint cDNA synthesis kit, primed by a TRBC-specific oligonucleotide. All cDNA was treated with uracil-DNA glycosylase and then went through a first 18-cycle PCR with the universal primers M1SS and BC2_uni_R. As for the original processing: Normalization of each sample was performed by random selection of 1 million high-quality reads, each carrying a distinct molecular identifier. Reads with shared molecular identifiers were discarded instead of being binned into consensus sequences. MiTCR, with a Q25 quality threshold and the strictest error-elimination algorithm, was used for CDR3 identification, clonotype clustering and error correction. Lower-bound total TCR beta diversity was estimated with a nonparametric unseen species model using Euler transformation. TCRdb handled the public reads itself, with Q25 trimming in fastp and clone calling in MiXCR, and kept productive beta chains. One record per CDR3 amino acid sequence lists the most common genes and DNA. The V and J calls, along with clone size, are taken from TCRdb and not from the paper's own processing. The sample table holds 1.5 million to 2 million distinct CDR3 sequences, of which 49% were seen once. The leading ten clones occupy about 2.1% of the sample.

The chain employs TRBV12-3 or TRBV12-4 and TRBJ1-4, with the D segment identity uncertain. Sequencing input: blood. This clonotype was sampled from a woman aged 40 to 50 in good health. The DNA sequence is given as TGTGCCAGCAGTCCCCTCCCGGCGTTCCAGGCCGATGAAAAACTGTTTTTT. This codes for CASSPLPAFQADEKLFF.